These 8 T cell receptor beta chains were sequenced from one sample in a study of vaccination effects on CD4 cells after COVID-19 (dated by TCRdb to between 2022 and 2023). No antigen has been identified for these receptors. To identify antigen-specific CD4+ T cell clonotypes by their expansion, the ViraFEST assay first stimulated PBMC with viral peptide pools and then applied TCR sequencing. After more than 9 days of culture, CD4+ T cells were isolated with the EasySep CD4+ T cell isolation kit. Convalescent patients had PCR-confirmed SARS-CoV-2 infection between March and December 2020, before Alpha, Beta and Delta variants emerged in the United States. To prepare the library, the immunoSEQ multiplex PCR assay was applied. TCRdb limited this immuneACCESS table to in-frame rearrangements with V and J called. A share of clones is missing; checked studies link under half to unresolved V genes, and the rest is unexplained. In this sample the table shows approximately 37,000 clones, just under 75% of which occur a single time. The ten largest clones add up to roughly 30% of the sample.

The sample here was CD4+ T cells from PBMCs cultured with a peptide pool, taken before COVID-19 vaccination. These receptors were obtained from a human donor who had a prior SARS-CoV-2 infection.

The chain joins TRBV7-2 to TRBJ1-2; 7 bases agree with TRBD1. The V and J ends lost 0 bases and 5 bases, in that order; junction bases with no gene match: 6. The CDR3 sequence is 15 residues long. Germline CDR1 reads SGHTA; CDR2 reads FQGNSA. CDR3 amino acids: CASSLAYLQGYGYTF. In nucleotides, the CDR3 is TGTGCCAGCAGCTTAGCGTATCTACAGGGGTATGGCTACACCTTC.

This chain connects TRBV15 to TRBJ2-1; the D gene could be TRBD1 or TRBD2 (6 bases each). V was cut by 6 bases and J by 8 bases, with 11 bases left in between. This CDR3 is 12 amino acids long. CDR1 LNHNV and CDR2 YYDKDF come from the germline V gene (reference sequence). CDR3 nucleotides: TGTGCCACCAGACGGGGGCTCCATGAGCAGTTCTTC. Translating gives CATRRGLHEQFF. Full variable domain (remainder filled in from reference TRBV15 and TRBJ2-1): DAMVIQNPRYQVTQFGKPVTLSCSQTLNHNVMYWYQQKSSQAPKLLFHYYDKDFNNEADTPDNFQSRRPNTSFCFLDIRSPGLGDTAMYLCATRRGLHEQFFGPGTRLTVL.

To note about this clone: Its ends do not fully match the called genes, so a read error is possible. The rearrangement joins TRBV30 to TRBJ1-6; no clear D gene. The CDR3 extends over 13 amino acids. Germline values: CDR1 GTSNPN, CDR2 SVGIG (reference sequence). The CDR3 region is CAWGLTYNSPLHF. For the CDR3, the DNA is TGTGCCTGGGGACTGACCTACAATTCACCCCTCCACTTT.

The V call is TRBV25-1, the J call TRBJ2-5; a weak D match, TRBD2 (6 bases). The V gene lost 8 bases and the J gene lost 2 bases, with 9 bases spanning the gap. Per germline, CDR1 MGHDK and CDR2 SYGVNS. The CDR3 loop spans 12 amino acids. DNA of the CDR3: TGTGCCAGCCGGGGGAGACAAGAGACCCAGTACTTC. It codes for CASRGRQETQYF. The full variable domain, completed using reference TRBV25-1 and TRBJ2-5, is EADIYQTPRYLVIGTGKKITLECSQTMGHDKMYWYQQDPGMELHLIHYSYGVNSTEKGDLSSESTVSRIRTEHFPLTLESARPSHTSQYLCASRGRQETQYFGPGTRLLVL.

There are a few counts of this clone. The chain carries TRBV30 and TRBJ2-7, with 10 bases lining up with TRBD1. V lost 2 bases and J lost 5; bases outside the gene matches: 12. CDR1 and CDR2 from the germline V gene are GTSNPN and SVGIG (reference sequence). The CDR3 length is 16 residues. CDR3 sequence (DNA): TGTGCCTGGAGTTTACTTCGGGACAGGGGTCGTGACGAGCAGTACTTC. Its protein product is CAWSLLRDRGRDEQYF.

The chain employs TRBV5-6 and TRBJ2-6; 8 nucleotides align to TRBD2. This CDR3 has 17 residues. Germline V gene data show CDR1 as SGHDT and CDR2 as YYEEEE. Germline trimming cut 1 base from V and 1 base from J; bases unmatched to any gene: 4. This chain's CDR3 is CASSLIAGSSGANVLTF. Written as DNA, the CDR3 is TGTGCCAGCAGCTTGATAGCGGGATCATCTGGGGCCAACGTCCTGACTTTC.

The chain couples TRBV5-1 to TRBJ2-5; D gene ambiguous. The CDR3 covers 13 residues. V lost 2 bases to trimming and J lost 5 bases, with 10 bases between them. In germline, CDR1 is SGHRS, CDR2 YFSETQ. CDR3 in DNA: TGCGCCAGCAGCTTTTCTAGTATGGAGACCCAGTACTTC. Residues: CASSFSSMETQYF.

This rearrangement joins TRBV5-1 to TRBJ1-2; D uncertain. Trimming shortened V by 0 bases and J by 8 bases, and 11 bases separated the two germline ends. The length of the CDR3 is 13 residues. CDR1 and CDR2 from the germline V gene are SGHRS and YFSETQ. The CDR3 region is CASSLEGAVGYTF. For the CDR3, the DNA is TGCGCCAGCAGCTTGGAGGGCGCCGTGGGCTACACCTTC. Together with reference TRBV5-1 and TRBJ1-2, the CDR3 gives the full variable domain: KAGVTQTPRYLIKTRGQQVTLSCSPISGHRSVSWYQQTPGQGLQFLFEYFSETQRNKGNFPGRFSGRQFSNSRSEMNVSTLELGDSALYLCASSLEGAVGYTFGSGTRLTVV.